This record covers a single T cell receptor beta chain. Its target antigen remains unknown. Within one base of it there is no much larger clone, and no base qualities were kept. The immunoSEQ Assay, a bias-controlled multiplex PCR, was used to amplify TCRbeta CDR3 regions from genomic DNA. The authors processed their data as follows. The number of nucleated cells in each sample was estimated from the amplification of reference gene primers within the assay. Sequence reads were collapsed and filtered to measure the absolute abundance of every unique TCRbeta CDR3 rearrangement. For each sample, productive Simpson clonality was calculated as the square root of Simpson's diversity index over productive rearrangements. The source is immuneACCESS, and TCRdb retained only in-frame sequences with V and J called. Part of the clones is not carried over; for the studies checked, unresolved V genes explain less than half of this, and the remainder is unexplained. V, J and clone size were drawn from that table, and D and trimming were deduced from the DNA. The sample records about 150,000 clones, 86% of which are singletons. The ten largest clones capture roughly 4% of the sample.

This sample was taken from a study of blood T cell repertoires in COVID-19 (dated by TCRdb to about 2020). A note on the overall study: Samples covering the acute and convalescent phases of COVID-19 were provided by collaborators in the United States, Italy and Spain. Where available, HLA class I and class II types were taken from metadata supplied by the sample provider and were not determined by assay-based typing. Deeply sampled blood TCRbeta repertoires from subjects exposed to, actively infected with, or recovered from COVID-19 were included in the dataset. The repertoires were released in a freely available public database meant as a resource for research on the immune response to SARS-CoV-2. The prospective study material was composed of cDNA or gDNA derived from T cells, B-cell-depleted T cells, or PBMCs. The sample metadata nearly always contained a de-identified subject ID, COVID-19 status, age in years and sex. The samples were drawn from the first 160 participants of the ongoing ImmuneRACE study and from over a thousand subjects provided by 6 global collaborators. Here is what the overall study found, with its caveats: The quantity of clinical and demographic metadata differed by source and by participant and was supplied without curation.

Collaborating institutions collected whole blood in K2EDTA tubes following their own protocols. For TCRbeta analysis, collaborators shipped samples as frozen whole blood, isolated PBMCs, or DNA extracted from either of those sample types. CDR1 and CDR2 are drawn from the germline V gene (reference sequence): SEHNR, FQNEAQ. Including the terminal cysteine and phenylalanine, the CDR3 comprises 18 residues. Just the 54-base CDR3 DNA is kept, in frame starting at base 1. Deletion took 5 bases off V and 0 bases off J, with a span of 17 bases between the germline ends. The chain couples TRBV7-9 to TRBJ2-6, with a tentative D gene TRBD1 over 6 matching bases. Input material: peripheral blood. The sequence came from a woman aged 70 to 79 with acute or convalescent COVID-19. The CDR3 in this case is CASSPPQGIRSGANVLTF. The DNA sequence is TGTGCCAGCAGCCCACCACAGGGCATCCGCTCTGGGGCCAACGTCCTGACTTTC.